What follows are 30 T cell receptor beta chains derived from one specimen sequenced in a study of tumor T cells in aggressive B-cell lymphoma. Measured with immunoSEQ multiplex PCR; TCRdb has only the in-frame clones, and not every one. The sample has some 7,800 clones, roughly four fifths seen once. Material: tumor tissue. Every receptor here comes from an adult with diffuse large B cell lymphoma.

The DNA for the CDR3 is TGCGCCAGCAGCTTCTCCGGGAACGGCTACGAGCAGTACTTC. This translates into CASSFSGNGYEQYF. This chain links TRBV5-1 with TRBJ2-7, with a tentative D call TRBD2 (5 bases). V lost 2 bases and J 3 bases, leaving 12 bases between the germline ends. Germline CDR1 SGHRS, CDR2 YFSETQ. The CDR3 sequence is 14 residues long. Full variable domain (rest looked up from reference TRBV5-1 and TRBJ2-7): KAGVTQTPRYLIKTRGQQVTLSCSPISGHRSVSWYQQTPGQGLQFLFEYFSETQRNKGNFPGRFSGRQFSNSRSEMNVSTLELGDSALYLCASSFSGNGYEQYFGPGTRLTVT.

J is TRBJ2-3 and V is TRBV30; D gene ambiguous. The J call is uncertain, as TRBJ1-5 better fits the DNA end. This CDR3 is built from 15 residues. Germline CDR1 and CDR2: GTSNPN and SVGIG (reference sequence). In DNA form, the CDR3 reads TGTGCCTGGAGTGGGACTAGCGGGAGGTCAGATACGCAGCATTTT. Amino acid sequence: CAWSGTSGRSDTQHF.

CDR3 region: CAWSVPAGYEQYF. CDR3 coding DNA: TGTGCCTGGAGTGTACCAGCGGGCTACGAGCAGTACTTC. This chain links TRBV30 with TRBJ2-7; possible D gene TRBD2, 6 bases. Germline values: CDR1 GTSNPN, CDR2 SVGIG (reference sequence). V was clipped by 0 bases and J by 3 bases, with 9 bases between them. The CDR3 length is 13 residues.

The table lists this clone with a count of one. V and J are TRBV4-1 and TRBJ2-5; 10 positions match TRBD2. This CDR3 comprises 16 residues. Looked up from germline, CDR1 is MGHRA and CDR2 is YSYEKL. V lost 1 base and J lost 3; bases outside the gene matches: 5. The CDR3, as DNA: TGCGCCAGCAGCCAAGCCCGAACTAGCGGGAAAGAGACCCAGTACTTC. This translates into CASSQARTSGKETQYF.

The rearrangement links TRBV19 to TRBJ2-7; 9 nucleotides match TRBD1. There are 14 residues in the CDR3. From germline, CDR1 is LNHDA and CDR2 SQIVND (reference sequence). With V trimmed by 5 bases and J by 2 bases, 4 bases remained unmatched. The CDR3 spells CASSAGQGPYEQYV. The CDR3 region has the DNA TGTGCCAGTAGTGCGGGACAGGGTCCCTACGAGCAGTACGTC.

The CDR3 is CASSPGGAETQYF. CDR3 coding DNA: TGTGCCAGCAGCCCCGGGGGAGCGGAGACCCAGTACTTC. The chain is built from TRBV4-2 and TRBJ2-5, with D possibly being TRBD2 (6 bases). This CDR3 is built from 13 residues. The V gene's germline CDR1 is LGHNA and CDR2 YNFKEQ. V lost 4 bases and J lost 5, with 11 bases in between.

The table lists this clone with a few counts. The chain is built from TRBV10-3 and TRBJ2-1; D uncertain. The CDR3 sequence is 15 residues long. The ends were cut back, 2 bases at V and 5 bases at J, with 13 bases in the middle. Looked up from germline, CDR1 is ENHRY and CDR2 is SYGVKD. CDR3 nucleotide sequence: TGTGCCATCAGTGAGGACGGCAGGCAGGACAATGAGCAGTTCTTC. This gives the protein CAISEDGRQDNEQFF.

The V call is TRBV9, the J call TRBJ1-2; the match to TRBD1 covers 8 bases. This CDR3 is built from 14 residues. V was clipped by 4 bases and J by 4 bases; unmatched bases: 6. Germline CDR1 and CDR2: SGDLS and YYNGEE. CDR3 coding DNA: TGTGCCAGCAGCCCTGCAGGGGGCCCCTATGGCTACACCTTC. Translation gives CASSPAGGPYGYTF. The variable domain in full, completed from reference TRBV9 and TRBJ1-2, reads DSGVTQTPKHLITATGQRVTLRCSPRSGDLSVYWYQQSLDQGLQFLIQYYNGEERAKGNILERFSAQQFPDLHSELNLSSLELGDSALYFCASSPAGGPYGYTFGSGTRLTVV.

V and J are TRBV7-6 and TRBJ1-1; tentatively, D is TRBD1 (5 bases). Per germline, CDR1 SGHVS and CDR2 FNYEAQ. The length of the CDR3 is 17 residues. The germline V and J ends were trimmed by 4 bases and 1 base, with 19 bases remaining between them. CDR3 residues: CASSWATTDTGNTEAFF. The CDR3 region has the DNA TGTGCCAGCAGCTGGGCAACCACTGATACAGGGAACACTGAAGCTTTCTTT.

The chain joins TRBV7-9 to TRBJ1-2; 10 positions agree with TRBD1. The CDR3 covers 14 residues. Germline trimming cut 6 bases from V and 4 bases from J; bases unmatched to any gene: 5. Germline assignment: CDR1 SEHNR and CDR2 FQNEAQ (reference sequence). CDR3 amino acids: CASRAGTGVYGYTF. The CDR3 DNA sequence: TGTGCCAGCAGGGCCGGGACAGGGGTCTATGGCTACACCTTC.

The sample holds one count of this clone. The CDR3 DNA reads TGTGCCAGCAGTGAAGTTGGGACAGGGTCCTATGGCTACACCTTC. Encoded protein: CASSEVGTGSYGYTF. This chain uses TRBV6-1 with TRBJ1-2; 9 bases are shared with TRBD1. CDR1 MNHNS and CDR2 SASEGT come from the germline V gene. The trim removed 1 base at V and 4 bases at J, leaving 4 bases unmatched. The CDR3 sequence is 15 residues long.

A single count supports this clone. The rearrangement links TRBV19 to TRBJ1-5; 7 positions agree with TRBD1. The CDR3 extends over 15 amino acids. Germline CDR1 LNHDA, CDR2 SQIVND (reference sequence). After removal of 3 bases from V and 3 bases from J, the junction contained 5 bases not matched to a gene. The CDR3 bases are TGTGCCAGTAGTATGCCCGGACAGGCCAATCAGCCCCAGCATTTT. It translates to CASSMPGQANQPQHF.

The chain employs TRBV4-3 and TRBJ1-1; 8 nucleotides match TRBD1. The CDR3 runs 15 residues. Trimming removed 6 bases from V and 4 bases from J; junction bases left unmatched: 10. In germline, CDR1 is LGHNA, CDR2 YSLEER. The CDR3: CASSFGQGALTEAFF. CDR3 bases: TGCGCCAGCAGTTTCGGGCAGGGGGCCCTCACTGAAGCTTTCTTT.

The gene calls are TRBV14 and TRBJ2-1; D is uncertain. Per the germline V gene, CDR1 is SGHDN and CDR2 is FVKESK. This CDR3 is 13 amino acids long. The V and J ends lost 2 bases and 3 bases respectively, with 5 bases between them. CDR3 coding DNA: TGTGCCAGCAGCCAAAACAGCTACAATGAGCAGTTCTTC. Translation gives CASSQNSYNEQFF.

The V and J genes are TRBV7-8 and TRBJ2-3; tentative D call: TRBD2 (7 bases). The CDR3 extends over 16 amino acids. V was cut by 1 base and J by 2 bases, with 13 bases left in between. Germline values: CDR1 SGHVS, CDR2 FQNEAQ. The CDR3 nucleotides read TGTGCCAGCAGCTTAGAGGCAGGGGACTACACAGATACGCAGTATTTT. Translated: CASSLEAGDYTDTQYF.

V is TRBV4-1 and J is TRBJ2-5; 14 bases fit TRBD2. CDR1 is MGHRA and CDR2 is YSYEKL in the germline V gene. V was pared by 4 bases and J by 2 bases, with 6 bases of the junction left unmatched. This CDR3 is 17 amino acids long. The CDR3 DNA follows: TGCGCCAGCAGCCCGGGGACTAGCGGGAGCGGGCAAGAGACCCAGTACTTC. This sequence encodes CASSPGTSGSGQETQYF.

In the case of this clone: The junction departs from the called germline gene at one end, perhaps through a read error. Other DNA variants within this sample encode the same CDR3. The rearrangement uses TRBV19 and TRBJ1-6; 12 nucleotides line up with TRBD1. Per the germline V gene, CDR1 is LNHDA and CDR2 is SQIVND (reference sequence). The CDR3 totals 16 residues. The DNA of the CDR3 is TGTGCCAGTAGTACGGGACAGGGGGCCTATAATTCCCCCCTCCACTTT. This gives the protein CASSTGQGAYNSPLHF.

This clone showed up just once. V usage is TRBV19 and J usage is TRBJ2-3; tentatively, D is TRBD2 (7 bases). The V gene lost 2 bases and the J gene lost 6 bases, with 18 bases spanning the gap. Germline values: CDR1 LNHDA, CDR2 SQIVND (reference sequence). The CDR3 is 16 amino acids. Written as DNA, the CDR3 is TGTGCCAGTAGTATACGGTGGCGGGGGCCTAAGGATACGCAGTATTTT. It specifies CASSIRWRGPKDTQYF.

The chain uses TRBV4-2 and TRBJ2-3; 9 bases agree with TRBD1. This CDR3 has 18 residues. After removal of 0 bases from V and 6 bases from J, the junction contained 13 bases not matched to a gene. Per the germline V gene, CDR1 is LGHNA and CDR2 is YNFKEQ. This CDR3 reads CASSQETYRGRDTDTQYF. The DNA of the CDR3 is TGTGCCAGCAGCCAAGAAACCTACAGGGGGCGCGACACCGATACGCAGTATTTT.

This chain links TRBV19 with TRBJ1-2; D is possibly TRBD1 (5 bases). Germline V gives CDR1 LNHDA, CDR2 SQIVND (reference sequence). V was trimmed by 5 bases and J by 6 bases, leaving 13 bases between them. The CDR3 runs to 13 residues. The CDR3 DNA sequence: TGTGCCAGTAGTTGGAAAGGGGTCGATGGCTACACCTTC. It is translated as CASSWKGVDGYTF. Variable domain in full (rest from reference TRBV19 and TRBJ1-2): DGGITQSPKYLFRKEGQNVTLSCEQNLNHDAMYWYRQDPGQGLRLIYYSQIVNDFQKGDIAEGYSVSREKKESFPLTVTSAQKNPTAFYLCASSWKGVDGYTFGSGTRLTVV.

V gene TRBV9 combines with J gene TRBJ2-2; 15 bases agree with TRBD2. The CDR3 is 19 residues long. The V gene end was trimmed by 0 bases and the J gene end by 4 bases; junction bases not matched to a gene: 7. Per the germline V gene, CDR1 is SGDLS and CDR2 is YYNGEE. The CDR3 nucleotides read TGTGCCAGCAGCGTAGTTGGACTAGCGGGGGGGGGCGTCACCGGGGAGCTGTTTTTT. Amino acid sequence: CASSVVGLAGGGVTGELFF.

The chain has TRBV29-1 and TRBJ2-5; 8 positions match TRBD2. The CDR3 consists of 17 residues. Trimming at V came to 1 base and at J to 5 bases, leaving 15 bases not matched to a gene. The germline gives CDR1 SQVTM, CDR2 ANQGSEA. For the CDR3, the DNA is TGCAGCGTTGAAGGGGACCGGGAGGGCCGGATGGGGGAGACCCAGTACTTC. This encodes CSVEGDREGRMGETQYF.

This chain's CDR3 is CASSYGQGTGELFF. CDR3 in DNA: TGTGCCAGCAGTTACGGACAGGGCACCGGGGAGCTGTTTTTT. The V call is TRBV25-1, the J call TRBJ2-2; 8 bases fit TRBD1. V dropped 5 bases and J dropped 4; count of bases not matched to a gene: 3. Germline V CDR1 and CDR2: MGHDK, SYGVNS. The CDR3 is 14 residues long.

The V gene is TRBV6-5, the J gene TRBJ2-5; the D gene is possibly TRBD2 (5 bases). Trimming pared 2 bases from V and 2 bases from J, leaving 12 bases between. CDR3 length: 15 residues. Germline V CDR1 and CDR2: MNHEY, SVGAGI. The CDR3: CASSYPPRAQETQYF. The CDR3 region has the DNA TGTGCCAGCAGTTACCCTCCGAGGGCACAAGAGACCCAGTACTTC.

This chain joins TRBV28 and TRBJ2-7; 7 nucleotides line up with TRBD1. Germline trimming cut 6 bases from V and 5 bases from J; bases unmatched to any gene: 10. CDR1 MDHEN and CDR2 SYDVKM come from the germline V gene. There are 14 residues in the CDR3. The CDR3 DNA reads TGTGCCAGCAGCCCTCCCACAGGGGTGGACGAGCAGTACGTC. Residues: CASSPPTGVDEQYV.

The J gene is TRBJ2-1, the V gene TRBV7-2; D might be TRBD1 (6 bases). The CDR3 runs 16 residues. Trimming shortened V by 5 bases and J by 2 bases, and 16 bases separated the two germline ends. Germline V gene sequence: CDR1 SGHTA, CDR2 FQGNSA. This CDR3 is CASSLVVGTTYNEQFF. The CDR3 DNA is TGTGCCAGCAGCCTCGTCGTCGGGACAACCTACAATGAGCAGTTCTTC.

Only one count was recorded for this clone. V usage is TRBV9 and J usage is TRBJ2-2; 11 bases match TRBD2. The CDR3 loop spans 14 amino acids. V trimming: 6 bases; J trimming: 6 bases; junction bases outside the gene matches: 4. Germline V gene data show CDR1 as SGDLS and CDR2 as YYNGEE. The CDR3 protein is CASTGSGRAGELFF. The CDR3 coding sequence is TGTGCCAGCACCGGTAGCGGGAGGGCCGGGGAGCTGTTTTTT. The variable domain in full, completed from reference TRBV9 and TRBJ2-2, reads DSGVTQTPKHLITATGQRVTLRCSPRSGDLSVYWYQQSLDQGLQFLIQYYNGEERAKGNILERFSAQQFPDLHSELNLSSLELGDSALYFCASTGSGRAGELFFGEGSRLTVL.

CDR3 sequence reads: CASSQGQVYSPLHF. The CDR3 coding sequence is TGTGCCAGTAGTCAAGGACAGGTTTATTCACCCCTCCACTTT. The V and J genes are TRBV27 and TRBJ1-6; 7 bases line up with TRBD1. V lost 9 bases to trimming and J lost 8 bases; unmatched junction nucleotides: 10. The CDR3 has 14 residues. From germline, CDR1 is MNHEY and CDR2 SMNVEV (reference sequence).

The chain joins TRBV2 to TRBJ1-2, with 7 bases matching TRBD1. CDR1 is SNHLY and CDR2 is FYNNEI in the germline V gene. This CDR3 comprises 14 residues. The V segment lost 7 bases and the J segment 3 bases; nucleotides outside the gene matches: 8. This CDR3 reads CASKTTGSYYGYTF. As DNA, the CDR3 is TGTGCCAGCAAAACGACAGGGTCCTACTATGGCTACACCTTC.

The table lists this clone with a few counts. V gene TRBV4-1 combines with J gene TRBJ2-1; unclear D gene. Germline lookup yields CDR1 MGHRA and CDR2 YSYEKL. The V and J ends lost 6 bases and 8 bases respectively, with 14 bases between them. The CDR3 length is 13 residues. The CDR3 loop is CASSQTPGYEQFF. The CDR3 DNA follows: TGCGCCAGCAGTCAAACTCCCGGGTATGAGCAGTTCTTC.